The next 19 T cell receptor beta chains were all read from a single sample in a study of blood T cell repertoires in COVID-19. Repertoires were generated with immunoSEQ multiplex PCR, while TCRdb's copy carries only in-frame clones and drops some. The top ten clones hold approximately 5.1% of a sample with about 280,000 clones, 85% of them seen once. The sample comprised peripheral blood. The receptor set was obtained from a man aged 50-60 years with active or convalescent COVID-19.

The chain employs TRBV4-2 and TRBJ2-1; TRBD2 might be the D (6 bases). Germline V gene sequence: CDR1 LGHNA, CDR2 YNFKEQ. V dropped 1 base and J dropped 4 bases, with 20 bases sitting between them. The CDR3 has 18 residues. The CDR3 bases are TGTGCCAGCAGCCAAGTCGGCTCAGGAGGGCTAGGGTACAATGAGCAGTTCTTC. This sequence encodes CASSQVGSGGLGYNEQFF.

V usage is TRBV29-1 and J usage is TRBJ2-5; TRBD1 matches at 9 bases. With V trimmed by 7 bases and J by 3 bases, 12 bases remained unmatched. The CDR3 loop spans 15 amino acids. Germline CDR1 reads SQVTM; CDR2 reads ANQGSEA. CDR3 residues: CSAAPRGTGKETQYF. Here the CDR3 DNA reads TGCAGCGCCGCCCCCCGCGGGACAGGGAAAGAGACCCAGTACTTC.

The gene calls are TRBV19 and TRBJ1-1, with D perhaps matching TRBD1 (5 bases). Per germline, CDR1 LNHDA and CDR2 SQIVND (reference sequence). The CDR3 sequence is 15 residues long. V was pared by 3 bases and J by 4 bases, with 15 bases between. CDR3 loop: CASSMRAGEGTEAFF. As DNA, the CDR3 is TGTGCCAGTAGTATGAGGGCGGGGGAAGGCACTGAAGCTTTCTTT.

V usage is TRBV4-2 and J usage is TRBJ1-4, with D perhaps matching TRBD1 (6 bases). V lost 0 bases and J lost 3, with 11 bases in between. CDR1 is LGHNA and CDR2 is YNFKEQ in the germline V gene. The length of the CDR3 is 16 residues. In DNA, the CDR3 is TGTGCCAGCAGCCAAGAAGGGGGGGTTTCTAATGAAAAACTGTTTTTT. Translated, it gives CASSQEGGVSNEKLFF.

This clone was counted only a few times. V gene TRBV28 combines with J gene TRBJ2-7; 7 bases map to TRBD1. Germline assignment: CDR1 MDHEN and CDR2 SYDVKM. The junction had 10 bases not matched to a gene; V was cut back by 10 bases and J by 7 bases. CDR3 length: 12 amino acids. The CDR3 is CAISDRSGEQYF. DNA for the CDR3: TGTGCCATCTCGGACAGGTCAGGGGAGCAGTACTTC. Filled out from reference TRBV28 and TRBJ2-7, the complete variable domain reads DVKVTQSSRYLVKRTGEKVFLECVQDMDHENMFWYRQDPGLGLRLIYFSYDVKMKEKGDIPEGYSVSREKKERFSLILESASTNQTSMYLCAISDRSGEQYFGPGTRLTVT.

This clone was counted a few times. The genes are TRBV2 and TRBJ1-4; TRBD1 aligns across 9 bases. CDR3 length: 13 residues. Germline CDR1 and CDR2: SNHLY and FYNNEI. J lost 7 bases, V lost 8 bases, and 5 bases had no gene match. The CDR3 DNA reads TGTGCCAGCTCTGACAGGGGGATTGAAAAACTGTTTTTT. Residues: CASSDRGIEKLFF.

In DNA, the CDR3 is TGCGCCAGCAGACCCGACCAGGGCCCCTACGAGCAGTACTTC. Encoded protein: CASRPDQGPYEQYF. The gene calls are TRBV4-1 and TRBJ2-7; D may be TRBD1 (5 bases). V was pared by 6 bases and J by 2 bases, with 14 bases between. Germline V gene lookup returns CDR1 MGHRA and CDR2 YSYEKL. The CDR3 sequence is 14 residues long.

The gene calls are TRBV4-3 and TRBJ2-1, with 10 positions matching TRBD2. J gave up 7 bases and V 0 bases, and 12 bases lay outside the gene matches. This CDR3 has 18 amino acids. Germline CDR1 and CDR2: LGHNA and YSLEER. The CDR3 loop is CASSQEPPSSGSRNEQFF. Written as DNA, the CDR3 is TGCGCCAGCAGCCAAGAACCTCCCTCTAGCGGGAGTAGGAATGAGCAGTTCTTC.

The chain employs TRBV9 and TRBJ1-6; 7 bases fit TRBD1. The V and J ends lost 3 bases and 9 bases, in that order; junction bases with no gene match: 3. Germline CDR1 reads SGDLS; CDR2 reads YYNGEE. This CDR3 spans 13 amino acids. CDR3 sequence reads: CASSGQGFSPLHF. The CDR3 DNA is TGTGCCAGCAGCGGACAGGGTTTTTCACCCCTCCACTTT.

This clone was seen once. The CDR3 spells CASSSWTDTQYF. The CDR3 DNA reads as TGTGCCAGCTCTAGTTGGACAGATACGCAGTATTTT. The V call is TRBV6-5, the J call TRBJ2-3; D not certain. The ends were cut back, 8 bases at V and 3 bases at J, with 9 bases in the middle. Germline V gene lookup returns CDR1 MNHEY and CDR2 SVGAGI. This CDR3 is 12 amino acids long.

The V and J genes are TRBV24-1 and TRBJ1-1; 9 nucleotides agree with TRBD1. Trimming cost V 8 bases and J 0 bases; bases outside gene matches: 6. The CDR3 contains 15 residues. Per germline, CDR1 KGHDR and CDR2 SFDVKD. CDR3 residues: CATTAGQGLNTEAFF. CDR3 nucleotides: TGTGCCACCACCGCGGGACAGGGATTGAACACTGAAGCTTTCTTT.

This clone was seen only a few times. V is TRBV9 and J is TRBJ1-1, with D tentatively TRBD1 (5 bases). CDR3 length equals 15 residues. V shed 4 bases and J shed 3 bases, with 16 bases lying between them. CDR1 SGDLS and CDR2 YYNGEE come from the germline V gene. The CDR3 DNA reads TGTGCCAGCAGCATCGGAGTAGGGGTGGACACTGAAGCTTTCTTT. This encodes CASSIGVGVDTEAFF.

This chain links TRBV11-2 with TRBJ2-3, with a weak D call TRBD1 (5 bases). The germline V and J ends were trimmed by 6 bases and 2 bases, with 21 bases remaining between them. Germline V gene sequence: CDR1 SGHAT, CDR2 FQNNGV. This CDR3 has 17 amino acids. CDR3 sequence reads: CASSFRQSPGHTDTQYF. DNA of the CDR3: TGTGCCAGCAGTTTCCGGCAATCCCCAGGGCACACAGATACGCAGTATTTT. Supplemented by reference TRBV11-2 and TRBJ2-3, the full variable domain reads EAGVAQSPRYKIIEKRQSVAFWCNPISGHATLYWYQQILGQGPKLLIQFQNNGVVDDSQLPKDRFSAERLKGVDSTLKIQPAKLEDSAVYLCASSFRQSPGHTDTQYFGPGTRLTVL.

The chain joins TRBV7-2 to TRBJ1-3; TRBD1 matches 7 bases. The germline V gene encodes CDR1 SGHTA and CDR2 FQGNSA. The CDR3 spans 16 residues. Trimming at V came to 0 bases and at J to 0 bases, leaving 2 bases not matched to a gene. CDR3 sequence (DNA): TGTGCCAGCAGCTTAGCGGAGGGGGCCTCTGGAAACACCATATATTTT. Its protein is CASSLAEGASGNTIYF.

This clone has a single count. The V and J genes are TRBV3-1 (or the pseudogene TRBV3-2) and TRBJ2-2; D gene unclear. This CDR3 contains 14 residues. Trimming took 4 bases from V and 2 from J, leaving 8 bases between them. Germline V gene data show CDR1 as LGHDT and CDR2 as YNNKEL (reference sequence). In DNA, the CDR3 is TGTGCCAGCAGCCGCGTCGTAAACACCGGGGAGCTGTTTTTT. Protein sequence: CASSRVVNTGELFF.

V gene TRBV7-9 combines with J gene TRBJ1-1; possible D gene TRBD1, 5 bases. V was pared by 5 bases and J by 1 base, with 11 bases between. The CDR3 is 14 amino acids. CDR1 is SEHNR, CDR2 FQNEAQ, per germline (reference sequence). The DNA of the CDR3 is TGTGCCAGCAGCCTGGGACTCACGAACACTGAAGCTTTCTTT. Its translation is CASSLGLTNTEAFF.

This chain links TRBV28 with TRBJ1-2; possibly TRBD1 for D (5 bases). Germline V gives CDR1 MDHEN, CDR2 SYDVKM. The CDR3 length is 17 residues. Trimming left V 6 bases short and J 2 bases short, with 22 bases between. CDR3 residues: CASSEPIGAGRNYGYTF. The DNA for the CDR3 is TGTGCCAGCAGCGAACCGATCGGGGCAGGGAGGAACTATGGCTACACCTTC.

For this clone: This specimen includes other DNA sequences encoding the same CDR3. The chain uses TRBV7-6 and TRBJ1-1, with a weak D call TRBD1 (6 bases). Per germline, CDR1 SGHVS and CDR2 FNYEAQ. The CDR3 spans 12 residues. Trimming took off 5 bases at V and 8 bases at J, with 12 bases between the two ends. CDR3 residues: CASSPQGTEAFF. CDR3 bases: TGTGCCAGCAGCCCCCAGGGGACGGAAGCTTTCTTT.

The rearrangement uses TRBV9 and TRBJ2-3, with 11 bases aligning to TRBD2. Germline CDR1 reads SGDLS; CDR2 reads YYNGEE. The CDR3 length is 17 residues. Germline trimming cut 2 bases from V and 1 base from J; bases unmatched to any gene: 6. CDR3 residues: CASSVEGLAEGTDTQYF. In DNA form, the CDR3 reads TGTGCCAGCAGCGTCGAGGGACTAGCGGAGGGCACAGATACGCAGTATTTT.